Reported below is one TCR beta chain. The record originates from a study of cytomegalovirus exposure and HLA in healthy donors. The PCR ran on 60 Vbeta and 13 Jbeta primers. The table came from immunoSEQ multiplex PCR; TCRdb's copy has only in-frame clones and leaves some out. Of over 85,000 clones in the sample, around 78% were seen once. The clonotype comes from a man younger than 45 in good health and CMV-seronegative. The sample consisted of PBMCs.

CDR3 sequence: CASSGMTQLRAEDASGNTIYF. The DNA for the CDR3 is TGTGCCAGCAGTGGAATGACCCAGCTGCGAGCGGAGGACGCCTCTGGAAACACCATATATTTT. V is TRBV2 and J is TRBJ1-3; D is unclear. The CDR3 consists of 21 residues. The V and J ends lost 4 bases and 0 bases respectively, with 28 bases between them. The germline V gene has CDR1 SNHLY and CDR2 FYNNEI.